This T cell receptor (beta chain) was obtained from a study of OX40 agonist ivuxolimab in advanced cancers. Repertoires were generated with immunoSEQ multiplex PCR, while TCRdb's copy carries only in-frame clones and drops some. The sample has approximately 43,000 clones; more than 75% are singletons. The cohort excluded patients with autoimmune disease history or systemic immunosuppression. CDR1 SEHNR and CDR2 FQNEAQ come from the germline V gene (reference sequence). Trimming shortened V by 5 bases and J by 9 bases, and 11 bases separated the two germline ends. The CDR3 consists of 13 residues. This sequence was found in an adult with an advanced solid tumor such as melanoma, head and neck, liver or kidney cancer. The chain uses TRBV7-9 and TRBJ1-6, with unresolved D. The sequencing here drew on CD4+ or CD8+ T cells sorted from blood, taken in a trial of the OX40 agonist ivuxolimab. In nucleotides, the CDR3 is TGTGCCAGCAGCGGACCTATGAGTTCACCCCTCCACTTT. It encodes CASSGPMSSPLHF.